These 20 T cell receptor beta chains came from one sample sequenced in a study of blood T cell repertoires in COVID-19. The data were produced by immunoSEQ multiplex PCR, yet TCRdb's version contains in-frame clones alone and is incomplete. The sample shows over 140,000 clones, approximately 80% of them seen only once. Material: peripheral blood. The receptors here all came from a woman aged 80 or over with active or convalescent COVID-19.

This clone occurred a few times. The V call is TRBV7-9, the J call TRBJ2-7, with 7 nucleotides matching TRBD1. V lost 6 bases, J lost 6 bases, and 5 bases stayed unmatched. CDR1 SEHNR and CDR2 FQNEAQ come from the germline V gene (reference sequence). The CDR3 is 12 amino acids. CDR3 coding DNA: TGTGCCAGCAGTTCCACAGGGGCCGAGCAGTACTTC. It translates to CASSSTGAEQYF.

The chain carries TRBV28 and TRBJ1-2; 7 bases map to TRBD1. Germline V gene lookup returns CDR1 MDHEN and CDR2 SYDVKM. The CDR3 loop spans 15 amino acids. V was clipped by 5 bases and J by 7 bases; unmatched bases: 13. CDR3 sequence: CASSTPTGRSIGYTF. The CDR3 nucleotides read TGTGCCAGCAGTACCCCGACAGGGAGGTCGATTGGCTACACCTTC.

The gene calls are TRBV2 and TRBJ1-2; the D gene is possibly TRBD1 (5 bases). The CDR3 is made up of 13 amino acids. Per the germline V gene, CDR1 is SNHLY and CDR2 is FYNNEI. V gave up 6 bases and J gave up 3 bases, with 11 bases separating them. CDR3 in amino acids: CASRNRRDYGYTF. The CDR3 DNA reads TGTGCCAGCAGAAACAGGAGGGACTATGGCTACACCTTC. The full variable domain, completed using reference TRBV2 and TRBJ1-2, is EPEVTQTPSHQVTQMGQEVILRCVPISNHLYFYWYRQILGQKVEFLVSFYNNEISEKSEIFDDQFSVERPDGSNFTLKIRSTKLEDSAMYFCASRNRRDYGYTFGSGTRLTVV.

This clone was seen many times. The chain joins TRBV7-9 to TRBJ1-1, with 10 bases aligning to TRBD1. CDR1 is SEHNR and CDR2 is FQNEAQ in the germline V gene (reference sequence). There are 15 residues in the CDR3. Trimming cost V 4 bases and J 4 bases; bases outside gene matches: 6. CDR3 coding DNA: TGTGCCAGCAGCTCCGGGACAGGGGATGTCACTGAAGCTTTCTTT. This gives the protein CASSSGTGDVTEAFF.

This sequence joins TRBV6-6 and TRBJ2-2; D might be TRBD1 (5 bases). The CDR3 is 15 amino acids. The germline V gene has CDR1 MNHNY and CDR2 SVGAGI (reference sequence). Trimming removed 2 bases at V and 0 bases at J, with 7 bases between. The CDR3 DNA is TGTGCCAGCAGTTACGAAGGGGCGAACACCGGGGAGCTGTTTTTT. Translated: CASSYEGANTGELFF.

The chain uses TRBV5-4 and TRBJ2-5; 12 bases match TRBD2. CDR1 and CDR2 from the germline V gene are SGHNT and YYREEE (reference sequence). This CDR3 has 17 amino acids. Trimming at V came to 4 bases and at J to 4 bases, leaving 11 bases not matched to a gene. This CDR3 reads CASSMDPSGGARETQYF. The DNA of the CDR3 is TGTGCCAGCAGCATGGACCCTAGCGGGGGGGCGAGAGAGACCCAGTACTTC. Complete variable domain (other parts from reference TRBV5-4 and TRBJ2-5): ETGVTQSPTHLIKTRGQQVTLRCSSQSGHNTVSWYQQALGQGPQFIFQYYREEENGRGNFPPRFSGLQFPNYSSELNVNALELDDSALYLCASSMDPSGGARETQYFGPGTRLLVL.

The V call is TRBV3-1 (or the pseudogene TRBV3-2), the J call TRBJ2-7; D might be TRBD1 (7 bases). The ends were cut back, 6 bases at V and 8 bases at J, with 11 bases in the middle. CDR1 and CDR2 (germline): LGHDT, YNNKEL (reference sequence). This CDR3 is 11 amino acids long. CDR3 in DNA: TGTGCCAGCAGGCGGGACAGACAGCAGTACTTC. It encodes CASRRDRQQYF.

The chain recombines TRBV11-2 with TRBJ2-7; no firm D call. Germline CDR1 SGHAT, CDR2 FQNNGV. The length of the CDR3 is 14 residues. The germline V and J ends were trimmed by 2 bases and 2 bases, with 10 bases remaining between them. CDR3 DNA sequence: TGTGCCAGCAGCTTATCTCACGGTGCCTACGAGCAGTACTTC. Amino acid sequence: CASSLSHGAYEQYF. Complete variable domain (other parts from reference TRBV11-2 and TRBJ2-7): EAGVAQSPRYKIIEKRQSVAFWCNPISGHATLYWYQQILGQGPKLLIQFQNNGVVDDSQLPKDRFSAERLKGVDSTLKIQPAKLEDSAVYLCASSLSHGAYEQYFGPGTRLTVT.

The chain joins TRBV2 to TRBJ1-2, with D unresolved. Germline-derived CDR1 and CDR2 are SNHLY and FYNNEI. V was cut by 5 bases and J by 8 bases, with 12 bases left in between. The CDR3 has 12 residues. CDR3 coding DNA: TGTGCCAGCAGTTATGGACTTCGCGGCTACACCTTC. It is translated as CASSYGLRGYTF.

The chain carries TRBV7-2 and TRBJ1-1; possible D gene TRBD1, 5 bases. CDR1 and CDR2 from the germline V gene are SGHTA and FQGNSA. This CDR3 is 14 amino acids long. Trimming stripped 2 bases from V and 7 bases from J, with 14 bases between. The CDR3 loop is CASSLQGRVFEAFF. DNA of the CDR3: TGTGCCAGCAGCTTACAGGGAAGGGTGTTTGAAGCTTTCTTT.

The V and J genes are TRBV2 and TRBJ2-7; TRBD1 is a possible D gene (6 bases). Deletions cut 6 bases from V and 4 bases from J, with 10 bases between. This CDR3 is built from 12 residues. Germline-derived CDR1 and CDR2 are SNHLY and FYNNEI. For the CDR3, the DNA is TGTGCCAGCAGCCGGACAGATTACGAGCAGTACTTC. Translated: CASSRTDYEQYF. The complete variable domain, with remaining parts taken from reference TRBV2 and TRBJ2-7, reads EPEVTQTPSHQVTQMGQEVILRCVPISNHLYFYWYRQILGQKVEFLVSFYNNEISEKSEIFDDQFSVERPDGSNFTLKIRSTKLEDSAMYFCASSRTDYEQYFGPGTRLTVT.

The chain combines TRBV9 with TRBJ1-3; 9 nucleotides match TRBD1. Germline assignment: CDR1 SGDLS and CDR2 YYNGEE. This CDR3 is 14 amino acids long. After removal of 0 bases from V and 10 bases from J, the junction contained 5 bases not matched to a gene. The CDR3 loop is CASSVAGQGRTIYF. In nucleotides, the CDR3 is TGTGCCAGCAGCGTAGCGGGACAGGGCCGAACCATATATTTT.

The DNA for the CDR3 is TGTGCCAGCAGCTTCAGTAACACAGATACGCAGTATTTT. Amino acid sequence: CASSFSNTDTQYF. V is TRBV11-2 and J is TRBJ2-3, with D hard to call. This CDR3 spans 13 amino acids. CDR1 is SGHAT, CDR2 FQNNGV, per germline. V was cut by 3 bases and J by 2 bases, with 6 bases left in between. The full variable domain, completed using reference TRBV11-2 and TRBJ2-3, is EAGVAQSPRYKIIEKRQSVAFWCNPISGHATLYWYQQILGQGPKLLIQFQNNGVVDDSQLPKDRFSAERLKGVDSTLKIQPAKLEDSAVYLCASSFSNTDTQYFGPGTRLTVL.

This chain connects TRBV6-5 to TRBJ1-1, with 11 bases identical to TRBD1. Germline trimming cut 6 bases from V and 6 bases from J; bases unmatched to any gene: 3. The CDR3 is 13 residues long. The germline V gene has CDR1 MNHEY and CDR2 SVGAGI. CDR3 protein: CASRRDRGAEAFF. CDR3 nucleotides: TGTGCCAGCAGGAGGGACAGGGGGGCTGAAGCTTTCTTT.

This chain links TRBV28 with TRBJ1-2; tentatively, D is TRBD1 (6 bases). Germline-derived CDR1 and CDR2 are MDHEN and SYDVKM. V was shortened by 6 bases and J by 1 base, with 12 bases between the two germline ends. The CDR3 has 14 residues. CDR3 in amino acids: CASRGTLDNYGYTF. CDR3 sequence (DNA): TGTGCCAGCAGAGGGACACTTGATAACTATGGCTACACCTTC.

The CDR3 DNA reads TGTGCCTGGGGGGAGGGGGCTGGGCAAAACATTCAGTACTTC. Amino acids: CAWGEGAGQNIQYF. The V call is TRBV30, the J call TRBJ2-4; the D gene could be TRBD1 or TRBD2 (7 bases each). This CDR3 is built from 14 residues. Per germline, CDR1 GTSNPN and CDR2 SVGIG (reference sequence). The V end lost 5 bases, the J end lost 5 bases, and 16 bases lay between the germline ends.

In nucleotides, the CDR3 is TGTGCCAGCAGCTTCCTAGACAGCCAGAATTCACCCCTCCACTTT. It translates to CASSFLDSQNSPLHF. This sequence joins TRBV13 and TRBJ1-6, with D perhaps TRBD1 (5 bases). Germline-derived CDR1 and CDR2 are PRHDT and FYEKMQ (reference sequence). The V gene lost 3 bases and the J gene lost 7 bases, with 13 bases spanning the gap. The CDR3 runs to 15 residues.

This clone appeared a few times. J is TRBJ1-2 and V is TRBV4-2; 9 bases align to TRBD1. Germline CDR1 LGHNA, CDR2 YNFKEQ. The CDR3 is 15 amino acids. Trimming removed 1 base from V and 2 bases from J; junction bases left unmatched: 2. CDR3 amino acids: CASSQATGGNYGYTF. CDR3 nucleotides: TGTGCCAGCAGCCAAGCAACAGGGGGCAACTATGGCTACACCTTC.

This clone was recorded a few times. V usage is TRBV18 and J usage is TRBJ2-7; 7 positions agree with TRBD1. After removal of 0 bases from V and 2 bases from J, the junction contained 7 bases not matched to a gene. Germline-derived CDR1 and CDR2 are KGHSH and LQKENI. This CDR3 contains 16 residues. DNA for the CDR3: TGTGCCAGCTCACCACCGCCGAGACAGGGCCCCTACGAGCAGTACTTC. Protein sequence: CASSPPPRQGPYEQYF.

This chain uses TRBV5-4 with TRBJ1-4, with 9 bases aligning to TRBD1. The CDR3 runs 13 residues. The trim removed 7 bases at V and 5 bases at J, leaving 3 bases unmatched. Germline CDR1 and CDR2: SGHNT and YYREEE (reference sequence). This CDR3 is CASQGQGNEKLFF. The CDR3 bases are TGTGCCAGCCAAGGACAGGGGAATGAAAAACTGTTTTTT.